This T cell receptor (beta chain) originates from a study of CD8+ T cells in alopecia areata. Study-wide findings and caveats: TCR sharing across patients was less clear than in mice, possibly HLA-related. Uncertainty remains about how baseline CD8+ expansion links to response, with one nonresponder. Persistence of many expanded lesional clones was seen in scalp and blood during tofacitinib.

Specified treatment: oral pan-JAK inhibitor, 5-10 mg twice daily. Extracted from the samples, RNA was reverse transcribed into cDNA to serve as the sequencing template. Only in-frame clones appear in the TCRdb table, and some are missing; sequencing was by immunoSEQ multiplex PCR. The sample consists of about 64,000 clones, under 60% of them appearing once. Germline V CDR1 and CDR2: MGHRA, YSYEKL. V lost 0 bases to trimming and J lost 4 bases; unmatched junction nucleotides: 8. The length of the CDR3 is 17 residues. With respect to this clone: What it binds is unknown.

V usage is TRBV4-1 and J usage is TRBJ2-2; TRBD2 matches 7 bases. The sequence derives from a human donor with alopecia areata. This specimen consisted of CD8+ T cells sorted from blood, obtained between weeks 36 and 40, from a patient treated with tofacitinib. The CDR3 here is CASSQDPSGNLTGELFF. Here the CDR3 DNA reads TGCGCCAGCAGCCAAGATCCCAGCGGGAATCTCACCGGGGAGCTGTTTTTT.